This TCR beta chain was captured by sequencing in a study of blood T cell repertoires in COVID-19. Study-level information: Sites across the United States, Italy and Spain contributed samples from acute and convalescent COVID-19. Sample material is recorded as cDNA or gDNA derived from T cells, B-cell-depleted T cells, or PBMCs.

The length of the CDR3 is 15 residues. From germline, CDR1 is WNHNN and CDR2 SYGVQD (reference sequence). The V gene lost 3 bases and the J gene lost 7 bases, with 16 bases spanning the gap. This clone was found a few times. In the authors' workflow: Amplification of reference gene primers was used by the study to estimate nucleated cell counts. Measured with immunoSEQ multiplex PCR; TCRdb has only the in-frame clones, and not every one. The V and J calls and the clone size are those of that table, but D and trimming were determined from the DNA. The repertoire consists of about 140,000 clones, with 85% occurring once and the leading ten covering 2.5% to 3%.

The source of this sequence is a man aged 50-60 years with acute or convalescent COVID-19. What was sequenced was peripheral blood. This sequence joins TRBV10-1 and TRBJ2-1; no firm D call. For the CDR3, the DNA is TGCGCCAGCAGTGATCCGGCGACTGCCGCGAATGAGCAGTTCTTC. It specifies CASSDPATAANEQFF.